This T cell receptor beta chain came from a study of blood T cells in healthy people across ages. This clonotype turned up a few times. Germline-derived CDR1 and CDR2 are MNHEY and SMNVEV (reference sequence). The CDR3 loop spans 14 amino acids. The germline V and J ends were trimmed by 1 base and 4 bases, with 11 bases remaining between them. A J-beta primer mix and a sample-barcoded 5' primer were used in a second PCR of roughly 6 to 11 cycles. Each cDNA molecule was tagged by a template-switch adaptor with 12 random nucleotides. TCRdb redid the calling of the 5' RACE reads with MiXCR, one entry per CDR3 protein. The sample shows roughly 500,000 distinct CDR3 sequences, approximately 25% of them seen only once. These same records also appear under a second study, on T cells of mothers and their children. As that report states: Maternal samples each gave over 9 million TCR beta CDR3 reads, and child samples roughly 3.3 million each. Slightly higher overlap, not significant, was seen in related mother-child pairs than in unrelated pairs.

The TCR originated in a boy aged 10-17 years in good health. Input material: blood. J is TRBJ2-7 and V is TRBV27; the D is unclear. CDR3 nucleotides: TGTGCCAGCAGTTTATTCGCAGGAAAATACGAGCAGTACTTC. Its translation: CASSLFAGKYEQYF.